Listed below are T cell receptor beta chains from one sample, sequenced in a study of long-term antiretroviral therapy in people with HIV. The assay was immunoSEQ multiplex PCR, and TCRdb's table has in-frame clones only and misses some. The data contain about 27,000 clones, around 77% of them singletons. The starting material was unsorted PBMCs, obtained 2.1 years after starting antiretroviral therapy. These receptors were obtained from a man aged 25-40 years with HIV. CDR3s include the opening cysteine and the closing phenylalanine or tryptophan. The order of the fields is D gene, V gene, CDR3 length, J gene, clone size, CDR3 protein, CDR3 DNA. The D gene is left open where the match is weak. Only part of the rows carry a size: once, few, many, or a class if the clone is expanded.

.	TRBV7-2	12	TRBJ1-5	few	CASSFGGQPQHF	TGTGCCAGCAGCTTTGGGGGTCAGCCCCAGCATTTT
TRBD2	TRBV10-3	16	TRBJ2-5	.	CAISDRASGKQETQYF	TGTGCCATCAGTGACAGGGCTAGCGGGAAACAAGAGACCCAGTACTTC
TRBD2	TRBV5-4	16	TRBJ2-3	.	CASSLYRGGGTDTQYF	TGTGCCAGCAGCTTGTACCGGGGGGGCGGGACAGATACGCAGTATTTT
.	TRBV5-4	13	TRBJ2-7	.	CASARGRSYEQYF	TGTGCCAGCGCCAGGGGACGCTCCTACGAGCAGTACTTC
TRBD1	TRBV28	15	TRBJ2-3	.	CASSLTGSFTDTQYF	TGTGCCAGCAGCCTGACAGGGAGTTTCACAGATACGCAGTATTTT
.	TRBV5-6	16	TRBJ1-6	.	CASSLGLMVVNSPLHF	TGTGCCAGCAGCTTGGGCCTGATGGTGGTGAATTCACCCCTCCACTTT
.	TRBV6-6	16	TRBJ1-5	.	CASYGPTSYSNQPQHF	TGTGCCAGCTACGGACCGACCTCTTATAGCAATCAGCCCCAGCATTTT
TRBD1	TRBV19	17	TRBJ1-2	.	CASSRRTGGDFFYGYTF	TGTGCCAGTAGTCGAAGGACAGGGGGCGATTTTTTCTATGGCTACACCTTC
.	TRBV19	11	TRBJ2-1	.	CASSRWQEQFF	TGTGCCAGTAGTCGGTGGCAGGAGCAGTTCTTC
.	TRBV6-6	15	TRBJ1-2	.	CASSYQGGVGYGYTF	TGTGCCAGCAGTTACCAAGGGGGAGTGGGGTATGGCTACACCTTC
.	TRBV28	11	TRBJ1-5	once	CASSLDQPQHF	TGTGCCAGCAGTTTAGATCAGCCCCAGCATTTT
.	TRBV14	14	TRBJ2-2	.	CASSQLDTTGELFF	TGTGCCAGCAGCCAACTGGACACAACCGGGGAGCTGTTTTTT
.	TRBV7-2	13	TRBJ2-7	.	CASSRGRGGEQYF	TGTGCCAGCAGCCGCGGACGGGGCGGCGAGCAGTACTTC
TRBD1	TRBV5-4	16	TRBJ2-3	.	CASSSPGQGWADTQYF	TGTGCCAGCAGCTCGCCGGGACAGGGGTGGGCAGATACGCAGTATTTT